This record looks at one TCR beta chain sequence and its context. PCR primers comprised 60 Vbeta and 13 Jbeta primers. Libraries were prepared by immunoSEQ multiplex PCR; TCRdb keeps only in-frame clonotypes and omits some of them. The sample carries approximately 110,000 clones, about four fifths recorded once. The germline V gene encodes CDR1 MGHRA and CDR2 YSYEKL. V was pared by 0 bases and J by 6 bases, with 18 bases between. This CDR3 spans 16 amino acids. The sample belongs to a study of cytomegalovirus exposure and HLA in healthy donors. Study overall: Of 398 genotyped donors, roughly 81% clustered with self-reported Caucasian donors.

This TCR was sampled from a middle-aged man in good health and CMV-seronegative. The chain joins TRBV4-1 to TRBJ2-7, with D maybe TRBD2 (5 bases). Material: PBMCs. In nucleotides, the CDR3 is TGCGCCAGCAGCCAAGAAGCCCGACCCCTACTAGGCGAGCAGTACTTC. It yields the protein CASSQEARPLLGEQYF.